A selection of T cell receptor beta chains follows, all from one sample in a study of blood T cell repertoires in COVID-19. The method was immunoSEQ multiplex PCR; TCRdb's version includes in-frame clones alone and lacks a portion of them. This table has 200,000 to 250,000 clones, 70% to 90% appearing once. The specimen was PBMCs or T cells enriched from blood (not recorded which). The receptor set was obtained from a man aged 50 to 59 who had been exposed to COVID-19. The CDR3 runs from the conserved cysteine through the conserved F or W. Each record gives: V gene, CDR3 length, J gene, D gene, CDR3 protein. A D gene is named only where the DNA matches it firmly.

TRBV28,13,TRBJ1-4,.,CASLETRDEKLFF
TRBV5-4,13,TRBJ2-1,.,CASSPPGYNEQFF
TRBV7-3,14,TRBJ1-1,.,CASSLLAGNTEAFF
TRBV9,16,TRBJ2-3,.,CASSVRGGGGTDTQYF
TRBV28,16,TRBJ2-6,.,CATWDNRYSGANVLTF
TRBV5-5,16,TRBJ1-2,.,CASSRQARGGNYGYTF
TRBV5-1,13,TRBJ1-3,.,CASSLLQGNTIYF
TRBV7-9,15,TRBJ2-2,.,CASSSFGGNTGELFF
TRBV7-2,16,TRBJ1-2,.,CASSLVHRDTNYGYTF
TRBV28,14,TRBJ1-5,TRBD1,CASHGAGGTQPQHF
TRBV28,15,TRBJ2-3,TRBD1,CASSSPGQVTDTQYF
TRBV28,17,TRBJ2-1,TRBD2,CASSLVHIAGALDEQFF
TRBV28,15,TRBJ2-7,TRBD1,CASSSPYRGHDEQYF
TRBV7-8,14,TRBJ2-3,.,CASSPGAHTDTQYF
TRBV18,17,TRBJ2-3,TRBD1,CASSQMQGAGTADTQYF
TRBV5-1,14,TRBJ1-3,TRBD1,CASSLGQTGNTIYF
TRBV27,16,TRBJ1-5,TRBD1,CASGKSGTGFNQPQHF
TRBV9,15,TRBJ1-5,TRBD1,CASSAYDREDQPQHF
TRBV5-8,16,TRBJ1-5,.,CASSPVGQPGNQPQHF
TRBV5-1,15,TRBJ1-5,.,CASSWAGGSNQPQHF
TRBV27,19,TRBJ1-6,.,CASSLIGSGEDIYNSPLHF
TRBV3-1/TRBV3-2,17,TRBJ1-5,TRBD1,CASSPTSLVGGGVPQHF
TRBV27,17,TRBJ2-6,TRBD1,CASSKGTGRAGANVLTF
TRBV7-9,16,TRBJ2-2,TRBD1,CASSLDRILNTGELFF
TRBV5-1,15,TRBJ1-1,.,CASSSIQRGSTEAFF
TRBV2,15,TRBJ1-4,TRBD1,CASSRWDRGIEKLFF
TRBV5-4,14,TRBJ1-2,.,CASSFGRISYGYTF
TRBV9,15,TRBJ2-7,TRBD1,CASSPSGQGNYEQYF
TRBV2,15,TRBJ1-2,TRBD1,CASSERAGGIYGYTF
TRBV2,15,TRBJ1-5,.,CASSEPRGINQPQHF
TRBV5-3,17,TRBJ1-1,.,CARSWILEGDKNTEAFF
TRBV2,14,TRBJ1-5,TRBD1,CASRRQGEGQPQHF
TRBV11-2,14,TRBJ2-1,.,CASSLGGLYNEQFF